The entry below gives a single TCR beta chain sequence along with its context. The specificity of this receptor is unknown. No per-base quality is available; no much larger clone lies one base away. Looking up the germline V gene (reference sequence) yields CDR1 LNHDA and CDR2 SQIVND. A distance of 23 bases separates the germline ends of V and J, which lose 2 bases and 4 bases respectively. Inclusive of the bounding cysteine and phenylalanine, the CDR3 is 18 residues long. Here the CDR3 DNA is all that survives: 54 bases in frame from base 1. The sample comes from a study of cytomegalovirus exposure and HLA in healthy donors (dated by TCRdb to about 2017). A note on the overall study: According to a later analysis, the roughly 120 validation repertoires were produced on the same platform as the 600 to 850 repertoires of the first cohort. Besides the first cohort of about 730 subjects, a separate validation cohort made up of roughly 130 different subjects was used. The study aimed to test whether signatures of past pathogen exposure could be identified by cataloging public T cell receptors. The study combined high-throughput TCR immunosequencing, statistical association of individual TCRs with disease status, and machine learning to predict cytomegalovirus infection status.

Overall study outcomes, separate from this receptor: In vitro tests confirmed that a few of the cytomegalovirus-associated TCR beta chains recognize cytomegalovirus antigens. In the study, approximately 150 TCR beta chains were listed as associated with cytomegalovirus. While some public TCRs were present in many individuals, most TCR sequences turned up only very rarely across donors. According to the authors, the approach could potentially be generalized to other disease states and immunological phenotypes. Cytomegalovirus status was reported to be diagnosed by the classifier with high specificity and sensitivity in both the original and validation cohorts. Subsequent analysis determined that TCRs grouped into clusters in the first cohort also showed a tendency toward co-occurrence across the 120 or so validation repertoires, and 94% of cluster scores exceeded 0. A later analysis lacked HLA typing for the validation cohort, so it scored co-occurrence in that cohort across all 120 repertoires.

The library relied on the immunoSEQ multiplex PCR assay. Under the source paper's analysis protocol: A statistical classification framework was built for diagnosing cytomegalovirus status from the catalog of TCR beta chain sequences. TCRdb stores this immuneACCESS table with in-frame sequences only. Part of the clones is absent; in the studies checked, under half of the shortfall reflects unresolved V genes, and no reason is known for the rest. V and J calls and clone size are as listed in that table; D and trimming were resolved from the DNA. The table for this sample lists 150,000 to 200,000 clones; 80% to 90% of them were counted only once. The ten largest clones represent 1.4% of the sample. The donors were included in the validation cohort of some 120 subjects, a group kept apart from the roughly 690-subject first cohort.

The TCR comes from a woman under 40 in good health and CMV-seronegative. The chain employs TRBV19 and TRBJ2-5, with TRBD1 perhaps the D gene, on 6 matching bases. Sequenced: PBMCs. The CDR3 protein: CASSILPPGDGLIETQYF. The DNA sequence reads TGTGCCAGTAGTATACTCCCGCCAGGGGACGGATTAATAGAGACCCAGTACTTC.